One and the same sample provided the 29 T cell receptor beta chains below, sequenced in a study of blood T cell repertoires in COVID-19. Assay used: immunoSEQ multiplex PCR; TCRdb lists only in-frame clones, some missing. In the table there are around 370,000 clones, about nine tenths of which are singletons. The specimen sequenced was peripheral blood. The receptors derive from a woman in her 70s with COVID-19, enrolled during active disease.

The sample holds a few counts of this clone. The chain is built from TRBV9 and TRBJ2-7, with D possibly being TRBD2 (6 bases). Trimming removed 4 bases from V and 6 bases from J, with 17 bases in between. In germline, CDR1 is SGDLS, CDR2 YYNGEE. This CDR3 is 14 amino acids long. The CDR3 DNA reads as TGTGCCAGCAGCATGGCGGGATCCCTGGCCGAGCAGTACTTC. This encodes CASSMAGSLAEQYF. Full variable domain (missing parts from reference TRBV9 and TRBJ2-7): DSGVTQTPKHLITATGQRVTLRCSPRSGDLSVYWYQQSLDQGLQFLIQYYNGEERAKGNILERFSAQQFPDLHSELNLSSLELGDSALYFCASSMAGSLAEQYFGPGTRLTVT.

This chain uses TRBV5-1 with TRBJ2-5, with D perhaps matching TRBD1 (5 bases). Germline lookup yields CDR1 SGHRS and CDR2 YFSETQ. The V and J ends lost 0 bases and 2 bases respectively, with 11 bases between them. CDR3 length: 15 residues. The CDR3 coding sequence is TGCGCCAGCAGCTTGGTCGTCAGGGCGCAAGAGACCCAGTACTTC. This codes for CASSLVVRAQETQYF.

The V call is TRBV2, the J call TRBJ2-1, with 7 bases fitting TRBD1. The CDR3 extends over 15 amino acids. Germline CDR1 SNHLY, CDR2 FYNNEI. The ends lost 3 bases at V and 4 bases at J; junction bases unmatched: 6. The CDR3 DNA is TGTGCCAGCAGTGATCAGGGGGTGGCGTACAATGAGCAGTTCTTC. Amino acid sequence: CASSDQGVAYNEQFF.

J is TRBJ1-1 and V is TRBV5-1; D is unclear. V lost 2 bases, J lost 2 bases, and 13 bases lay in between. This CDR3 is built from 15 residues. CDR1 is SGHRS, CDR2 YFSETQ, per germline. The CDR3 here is CASSLQSGTNTEAFF. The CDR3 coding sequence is TGCGCCAGCAGCTTACAGTCAGGTACAAACACTGAAGCTTTCTTT.

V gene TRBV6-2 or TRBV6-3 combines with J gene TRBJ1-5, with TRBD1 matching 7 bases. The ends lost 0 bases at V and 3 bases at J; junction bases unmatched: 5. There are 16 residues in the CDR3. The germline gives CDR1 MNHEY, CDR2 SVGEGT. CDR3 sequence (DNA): TGTGCCAGCAGTTACTCCCCGGGACAGCTCAATCAGCCCCAGCATTTT. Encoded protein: CASSYSPGQLNQPQHF.

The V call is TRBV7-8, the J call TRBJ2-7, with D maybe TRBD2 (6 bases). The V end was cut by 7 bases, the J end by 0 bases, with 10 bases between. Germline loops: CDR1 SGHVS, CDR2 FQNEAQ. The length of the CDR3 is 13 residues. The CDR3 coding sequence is TGTGCCAGCATTGGAGGGTTCTCCTACGAGCAGTACTTC. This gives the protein CASIGGFSYEQYF.

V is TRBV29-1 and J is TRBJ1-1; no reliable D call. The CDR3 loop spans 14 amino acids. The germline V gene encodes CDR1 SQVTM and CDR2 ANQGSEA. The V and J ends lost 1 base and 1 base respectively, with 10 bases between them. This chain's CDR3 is CSVEGLRQNTEAFF. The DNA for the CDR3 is TGCAGCGTTGAAGGGCTTCGCCAGAACACTGAAGCTTTCTTT.

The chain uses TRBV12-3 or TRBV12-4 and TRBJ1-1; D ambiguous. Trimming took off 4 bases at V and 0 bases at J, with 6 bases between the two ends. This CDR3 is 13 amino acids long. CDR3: CASSYQLNTEAFF. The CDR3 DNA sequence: TGTGCCAGCAGTTATCAGTTGAACACTGAAGCTTTCTTT.

CDR3 amino acids: CASSVAGGRPGTDTQYF. The CDR3 DNA reads as TGTGCCAGCAGCGTAGCGGGGGGTCGCCCCGGCACAGATACGCAGTATTTT. This chain joins TRBV9 and TRBJ2-3, with 7 bases identical to TRBD2. In germline, CDR1 is SGDLS, CDR2 YYNGEE. Trimming at V came to 0 bases and at J to 1 base, leaving 8 bases not matched to a gene. The CDR3 has 17 residues. The variable domain in full, completed from reference TRBV9 and TRBJ2-3, reads DSGVTQTPKHLITATGQRVTLRCSPRSGDLSVYWYQQSLDQGLQFLIQYYNGEERAKGNILERFSAQQFPDLHSELNLSSLELGDSALYFCASSVAGGRPGTDTQYFGPGTRLTVL.

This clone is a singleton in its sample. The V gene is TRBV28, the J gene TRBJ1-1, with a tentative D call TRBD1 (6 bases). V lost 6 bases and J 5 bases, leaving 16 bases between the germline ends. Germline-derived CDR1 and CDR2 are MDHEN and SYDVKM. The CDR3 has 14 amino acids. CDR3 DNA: TGTGCCAGCAGGGGGACCAGGGGAGGGACTGAAGCTTTCTTT. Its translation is CASRGTRGGTEAFF.

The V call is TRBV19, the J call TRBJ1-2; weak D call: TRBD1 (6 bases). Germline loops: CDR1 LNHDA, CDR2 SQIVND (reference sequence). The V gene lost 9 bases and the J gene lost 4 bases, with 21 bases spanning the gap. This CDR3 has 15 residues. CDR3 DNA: TGTGCCAGATGGGGAAGGGGGGGTCCGTCCTATGGCTACACCTTC. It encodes CARWGRGGPSYGYTF. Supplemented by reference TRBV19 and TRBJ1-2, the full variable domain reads DGGITQSPKYLFRKEGQNVTLSCEQNLNHDAMYWYRQDPGQGLRLIYYSQIVNDFQKGDIAEGYSVSREKKESFPLTVTSAQKNPTAFYLCARWGRGGPSYGYTFGSGTRLTVV.

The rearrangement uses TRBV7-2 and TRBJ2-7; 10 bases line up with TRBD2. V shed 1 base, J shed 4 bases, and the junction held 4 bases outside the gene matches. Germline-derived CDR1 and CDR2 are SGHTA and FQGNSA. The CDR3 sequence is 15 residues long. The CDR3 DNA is TGTGCCAGCAGCTTAGGTGCTAGCGGGGGTTACGAGCAGTACTTC. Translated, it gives CASSLGASGGYEQYF.

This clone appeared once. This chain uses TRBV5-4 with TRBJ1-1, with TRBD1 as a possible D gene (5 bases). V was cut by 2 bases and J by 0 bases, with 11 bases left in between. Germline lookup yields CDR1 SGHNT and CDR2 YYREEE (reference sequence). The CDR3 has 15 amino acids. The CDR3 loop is CASSFYRTMNTEAFF. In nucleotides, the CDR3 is TGTGCCAGCAGCTTCTACAGGACCATGAACACTGAAGCTTTCTTT.

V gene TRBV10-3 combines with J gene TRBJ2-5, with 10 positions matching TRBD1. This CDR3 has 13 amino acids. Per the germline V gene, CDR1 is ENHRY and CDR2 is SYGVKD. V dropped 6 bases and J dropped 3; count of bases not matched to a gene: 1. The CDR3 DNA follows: TGTGCCATCAGAGGACAGGGGGAAGAGACCCAGTACTTC. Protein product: CAIRGQGEETQYF.

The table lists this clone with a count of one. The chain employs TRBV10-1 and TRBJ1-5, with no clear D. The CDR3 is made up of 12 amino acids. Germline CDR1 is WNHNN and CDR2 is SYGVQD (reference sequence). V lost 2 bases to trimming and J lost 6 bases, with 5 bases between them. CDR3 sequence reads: CASSEGGQPQHF. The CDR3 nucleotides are TGCGCCAGCAGTGAGGGCGGTCAGCCCCAGCATTTT.

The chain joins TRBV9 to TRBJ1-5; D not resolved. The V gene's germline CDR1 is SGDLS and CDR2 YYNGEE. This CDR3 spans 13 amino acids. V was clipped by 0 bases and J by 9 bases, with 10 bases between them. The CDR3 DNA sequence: TGTGCCAGCAGCGTAGGTTGGAGTGGGCCCCAGCATTTT. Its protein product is CASSVGWSGPQHF.

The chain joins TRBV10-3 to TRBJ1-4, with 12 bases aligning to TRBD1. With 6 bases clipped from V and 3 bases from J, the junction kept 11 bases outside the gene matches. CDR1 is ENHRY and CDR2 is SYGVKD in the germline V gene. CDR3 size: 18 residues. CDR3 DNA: TGTGCCATCAGCGTAGGGACAGGGGGCGGGAGAGCTAATGAAAAACTGTTTTTT. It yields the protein CAISVGTGGGRANEKLFF.

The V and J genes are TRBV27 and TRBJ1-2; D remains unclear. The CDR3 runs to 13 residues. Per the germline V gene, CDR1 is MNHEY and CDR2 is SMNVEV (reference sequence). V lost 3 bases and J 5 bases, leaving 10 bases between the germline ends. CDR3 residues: CASSFSGLYGYTF. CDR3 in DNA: TGTGCCAGCAGTTTCTCGGGTCTTTATGGCTACACCTTC.

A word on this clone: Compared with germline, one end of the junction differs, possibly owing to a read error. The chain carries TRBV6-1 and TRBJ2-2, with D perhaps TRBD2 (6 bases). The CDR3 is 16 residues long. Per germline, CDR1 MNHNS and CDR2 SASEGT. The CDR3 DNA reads TGTGCCAGCAGCGAAGGGACTCCCTCTTCGCCCGGGGAGCTGTTTTTT. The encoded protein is CASSEGTPSSPGELFF.

The CDR3 region has the DNA TGTGCCAGCAGTGAAACAGGGGGCGCGTGGAACACTGAAGCTTTCTTT. Its protein product is CASSETGGAWNTEAFF. The chain employs TRBV2 and TRBJ1-1; 9 positions match TRBD1. This CDR3 spans 16 amino acids. The V and J ends lost 2 bases and 1 base, in that order; junction bases with no gene match: 5. Germline V gene lookup returns CDR1 SNHLY and CDR2 FYNNEI. Full variable domain (rest looked up from reference TRBV2 and TRBJ1-1): EPEVTQTPSHQVTQMGQEVILRCVPISNHLYFYWYRQILGQKVEFLVSFYNNEISEKSEIFDDQFSVERPDGSNFTLKIRSTKLEDSAMYFCASSETGGAWNTEAFFGQGTRLTVV.

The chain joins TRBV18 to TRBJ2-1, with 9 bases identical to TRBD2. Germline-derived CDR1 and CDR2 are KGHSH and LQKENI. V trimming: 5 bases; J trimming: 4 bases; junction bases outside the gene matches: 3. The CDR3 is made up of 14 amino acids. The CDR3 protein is CASSAGLAYNEQFF. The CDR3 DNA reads TGTGCCAGCTCAGCGGGACTAGCTTACAATGAGCAGTTCTTC.

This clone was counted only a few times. The chain's CDR3 is CAIWRGASPSGANVLTF. DNA for the CDR3: TGTGCCATCTGGAGGGGAGCATCCCCCTCTGGGGCCAACGTCCTGACTTTC. The V and J genes are TRBV10-3 and TRBJ2-6, with D tentatively TRBD2 (6 bases). Per germline, CDR1 ENHRY and CDR2 SYGVKD. The CDR3 totals 17 residues. Trimming shortened V by 8 bases and J by 0 bases, and 17 bases separated the two germline ends.

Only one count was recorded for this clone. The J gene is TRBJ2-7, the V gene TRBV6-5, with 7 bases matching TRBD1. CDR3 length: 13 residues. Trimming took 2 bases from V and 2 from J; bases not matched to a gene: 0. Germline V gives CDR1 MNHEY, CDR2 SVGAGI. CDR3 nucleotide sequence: TGTGCCAGCAGTTACAGGGGGCCCTACGAGCAGTACTTC. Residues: CASSYRGPYEQYF.

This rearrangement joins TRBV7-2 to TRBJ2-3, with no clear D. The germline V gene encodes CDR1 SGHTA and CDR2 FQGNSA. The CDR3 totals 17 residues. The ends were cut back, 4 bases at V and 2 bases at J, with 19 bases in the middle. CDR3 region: CASSSPRVFATTDTQYF. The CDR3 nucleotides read TGTGCCAGCAGCTCCCCCCGGGTTTTCGCGACCACAGATACGCAGTATTTT. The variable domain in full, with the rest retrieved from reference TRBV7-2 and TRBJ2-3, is GAGVSQSPSNKVTEKGKDVELRCDPISGHTALYWYRQSLGQGLEFLIYFQGNSAPDKSGLPSDRFSAERTGGSVSTLTIQRTQQEDSAVYLCASSSPRVFATTDTQYFGPGTRLTVL.

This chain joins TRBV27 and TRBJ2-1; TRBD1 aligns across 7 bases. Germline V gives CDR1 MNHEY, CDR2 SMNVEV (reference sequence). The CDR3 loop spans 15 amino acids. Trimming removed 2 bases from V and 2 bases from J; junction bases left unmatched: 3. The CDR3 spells CASSLQGGTYNEQFF. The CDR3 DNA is TGTGCCAGCAGTTTACAAGGGGGCACCTACAATGAGCAGTTCTTC.

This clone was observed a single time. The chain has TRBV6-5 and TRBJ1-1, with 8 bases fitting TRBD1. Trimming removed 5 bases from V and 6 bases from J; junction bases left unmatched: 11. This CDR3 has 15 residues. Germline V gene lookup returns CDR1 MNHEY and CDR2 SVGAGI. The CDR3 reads CASSPSTGARAEAFF. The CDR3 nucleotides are TGTGCCAGCAGTCCTTCGACAGGGGCAAGGGCTGAAGCTTTCTTT.

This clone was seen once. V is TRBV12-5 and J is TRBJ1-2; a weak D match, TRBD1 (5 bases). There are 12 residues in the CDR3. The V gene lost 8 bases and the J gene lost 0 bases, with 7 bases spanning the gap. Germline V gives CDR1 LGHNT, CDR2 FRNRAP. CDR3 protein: CASSGTNYGYTF. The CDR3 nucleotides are TGTGCTAGTTCAGGGACTAACTATGGCTACACCTTC. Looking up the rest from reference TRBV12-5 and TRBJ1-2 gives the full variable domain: DARVTQTPRHKVTEMGQEVTMRCQPILGHNTVFWYRQTMMQGLELLAYFRNRAPLDDSGMPKDRFSAEMPDATLATLKIQPSEPRDSAVYFCASSGTNYGYTFGSGTRLTVV.

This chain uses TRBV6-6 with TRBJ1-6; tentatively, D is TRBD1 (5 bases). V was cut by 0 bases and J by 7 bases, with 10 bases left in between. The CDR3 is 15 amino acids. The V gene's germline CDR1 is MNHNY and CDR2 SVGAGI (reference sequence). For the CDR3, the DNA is TGTGCCAGCAGTTACTCGATGGCAGGGAATTCACCCCTCCACTTT. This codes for CASSYSMAGNSPLHF.

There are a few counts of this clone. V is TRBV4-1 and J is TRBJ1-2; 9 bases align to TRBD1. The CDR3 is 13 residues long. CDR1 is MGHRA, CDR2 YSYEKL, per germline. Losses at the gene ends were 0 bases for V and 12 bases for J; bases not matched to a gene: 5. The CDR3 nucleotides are TGCGCCAGCAGCCAAGAGGGGGACAGGGCAGACACCTTC. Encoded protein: CASSQEGDRADTF.